Following are 30 T cell receptor beta chains from one sample sequenced in a study of cytomegalovirus exposure and HLA in healthy donors (dated by TCRdb to 2017 to 2019). Library preparation used the immunoSEQ multiplex PCR assay. TCRdb holds this immuneACCESS table with in-frame rearrangements only. Some clones are missing; in checked studies, unresolved V genes explain under half, and the rest has no known cause. Recorded for this sample are 150,000 or so clones; 89% of them occurred a single time. The top ten clonotypes cover 8% to 9.5% of the sample. Sequencing used PBMCs. These receptors originate from a young woman in good health and CMV-seropositive.

This chain links TRBV4-3 with TRBJ2-1; tentative D call: TRBD2 (5 bases). CDR1 LGHNA and CDR2 YSLEER come from the germline V gene. V was clipped by 4 bases and J by 2 bases, with 15 bases between them. This CDR3 contains 16 residues. The CDR3: CASSLPRGHPYNEQFF. CDR3 coding DNA: TGCGCCAGCAGCCTCCCTCGCGGGCACCCCTACAATGAGCAGTTCTTC.

The V gene is TRBV19, the J gene TRBJ2-5; possible D gene TRBD1, 6 bases. Deletions cut 3 bases from V and 2 bases from J, with 10 bases between. The germline CDR1 and CDR2 sequences are LNHDA and SQIVND (reference sequence). CDR3 length: 14 residues. Written as DNA, the CDR3 is TGTGCCAGTAGTATCCAGGGGCTGCAAGAGACCCAGTACTTC. Protein sequence: CASSIQGLQETQYF.

V and J are TRBV15 and TRBJ2-7; no reliable D call. This CDR3 contains 16 residues. With 3 bases removed from V and 2 bases from J, the gap between germline ends came to 17 bases. Germline V CDR1 and CDR2: LNHNV, YYDKDF (reference sequence). CDR3 amino acids: CATSRGMLGSTYEQYF. The CDR3 DNA reads as TGTGCCACCAGCAGGGGCATGTTGGGTTCAACCTACGAGCAGTACTTC.

This rearrangement joins TRBV15 to TRBJ1-1; D is perhaps TRBD1 (6 bases). This CDR3 is 15 amino acids long. V shed 0 bases and J shed 4 bases, with 12 bases lying between them. Germline-derived CDR1 and CDR2 are LNHNV and YYDKDF (reference sequence). The CDR3 DNA sequence: TGTGCCACCAGCAGAGATTCGGGGGGCAGCACTGAAGCTTTCTTT. Residues: CATSRDSGGSTEAFF.

J is TRBJ2-5 and V is TRBV7-6; tentative D call: TRBD2 (7 bases). V lost 5 bases and J 3 bases, leaving 19 bases between the germline ends. The germline gives CDR1 SGHVS, CDR2 FNYEAQ. CDR3 size: 16 residues. This CDR3 is CASSDFGGGAEETQYF. CDR3 nucleotides: TGTGCCAGCAGCGACTTTGGAGGGGGGGCGGAAGAGACCCAGTACTTC.

The chain recombines TRBV5-4 with TRBJ2-5, with a weak D call TRBD2 (6 bases). The CDR3 totals 15 residues. Trimming removed 7 bases from V and 3 bases from J, with 19 bases in between. Germline V CDR1 and CDR2: SGHNT, YYREEE (reference sequence). This CDR3 is CASVKTPGSEETQYF. CDR3 nucleotides: TGTGCCAGCGTAAAGACCCCCGGGAGCGAAGAGACCCAGTACTTC.

V gene TRBV4-1 combines with J gene TRBJ2-1; 7 bases line up with TRBD1. The CDR3 extends over 16 amino acids. Germline CDR1 and CDR2: MGHRA and YSYEKL. After removal of 6 bases from V and 2 bases from J, the junction contained 10 bases not matched to a gene. CDR3 loop: CASRHTGDLTYNEQFF. CDR3 DNA: TGCGCCAGCAGACATACAGGGGACCTAACCTACAATGAGCAGTTCTTC.

The gene calls are TRBV5-4 and TRBJ2-4; a possible D gene is TRBD1 (6 bases). This CDR3 comprises 16 residues. CDR1 and CDR2 (germline): SGHNT, YYREEE (reference sequence). V lost 1 base, J lost 1 base, and 12 bases lay in between. CDR3 region: CASSLPGDVAKNIQYF. The CDR3 region has the DNA TGTGCCAGCAGCTTGCCAGGGGACGTTGCCAAAAACATTCAGTACTTC.

The CDR3 reads CASSLSPRGRNTIYF. The CDR3 coding sequence is TGTGCCAGCAGCTTATCCCCCAGAGGGAGAAACACCATATATTTT. The J gene is TRBJ1-3, the V gene TRBV7-9, with unresolved D. V was shortened by 2 bases and J by 5 bases, with 13 bases between the two germline ends. This CDR3 contains 15 residues. Germline CDR1 is SEHNR and CDR2 is FQNEAQ (reference sequence).

The chain couples TRBV5-6 to TRBJ1-5; D gene unclear. V lost 7 bases, J lost 0 bases, and 11 bases lay in between. The CDR3 totals 14 residues. The germline gives CDR1 SGHDT, CDR2 YYEEEE. The CDR3 loop reads CASLLVTSNQPQHF. The CDR3 region has the DNA TGTGCCAGCCTCTTAGTTACTAGCAATCAGCCCCAGCATTTT.

This clone has more than one count but fewer than ten. This sequence joins TRBV5-1 and TRBJ1-2; 7 bases align to TRBD1. The CDR3 extends over 14 amino acids. Trimming removed 4 bases from V and 4 bases from J; junction bases left unmatched: 7. Germline V gene data show CDR1 as SGHRS and CDR2 as YFSETQ. The DNA for the CDR3 is TGCGCCAGCAGCCAGGACAGGTCTTTCTATGGCTACACCTTC. It codes for CASSQDRSFYGYTF.

The V gene is TRBV7-2, the J gene TRBJ2-7; 10 positions agree with TRBD1. Germline loops: CDR1 SGHTA, CDR2 FQGNSA. This CDR3 has 16 amino acids. The junction had 18 bases not matched to a gene; V was cut back by 5 bases and J by 11 bases. The DNA of the CDR3 is TGTGCCAGCAGCCCTCGAGGGGACAGGGGAGCAGAGAAGAAGTACTTC. Translated: CASSPRGDRGAEKKYF. Full variable domain (missing parts from reference TRBV7-2 and TRBJ2-7): GAGVSQSPSNKVTEKGKDVELRCDPISGHTALYWYRQSLGQGLEFLIYFQGNSAPDKSGLPSDRFSAERTGGSVSTLTIQRTQQEDSAVYLCASSPRGDRGAEKKYFGPGTRLTVT.

The V gene is TRBV11-2, the J gene TRBJ1-2; D perhaps matches TRBD1 (6 bases). From germline, CDR1 is SGHAT and CDR2 FQNNGV. The CDR3 consists of 15 residues. V was clipped by 3 bases and J by 3 bases, with 14 bases between them. The chain's CDR3 is CASSFEDRLYYGYTF. The CDR3 DNA follows: TGTGCCAGCAGCTTTGAGGACAGACTATACTATGGCTACACCTTC.

The V and J genes are TRBV5-6 and TRBJ2-7, with D unresolved. The V gene's germline CDR1 is SGHDT and CDR2 YYEEEE. The CDR3 consists of 17 residues. With 3 bases removed from V and 3 bases from J, the gap between germline ends came to 22 bases. In nucleotides, the CDR3 is TGTGCCAGCAGCTCGCGCGCGACGGTGACCGACATCTACGAGCAGTACTTC. Its protein is CASSSRATVTDIYEQYF. Full variable domain (missing parts from reference TRBV5-6 and TRBJ2-7): DAGVTQSPTHLIKTRGQQVTLRCSPKSGHDTVSWYQQALGQGPQFIFQYYEEEERQRGNFPDRFSGHQFPNYSSELNVNALLLGDSALYLCASSSRATVTDIYEQYFGPGTRLTVT.

This rearrangement joins TRBV5-1 to TRBJ2-3; D possibly corresponds to TRBD1 (5 bases). Germline assignment: CDR1 SGHRS and CDR2 YFSETQ. The V end was cut by 0 bases, the J end by 2 bases, with 10 bases between. The CDR3 is 15 amino acids. The CDR3 loop is CASSLDQGFTDTQYF. The CDR3 region has the DNA TGCGCCAGCAGCTTGGATCAGGGATTCACAGATACGCAGTATTTT.

The chain has TRBV11-2 and TRBJ2-6; D unclear. Trimming removed 4 bases at V and 0 bases at J, with 10 bases between. Germline V gene sequence: CDR1 SGHAT, CDR2 FQNNGV. This CDR3 comprises 16 residues. The CDR3, as DNA: TGTGCCAGCAGCTCCTTTGTCAGCTCTGGGGCCAACGTCCTGACTTTC. Protein sequence: CASSSFVSSGANVLTF.

The rearrangement uses TRBV5-5 and TRBJ1-6, with D perhaps TRBD1 (6 bases). CDR1 is SGHKS, CDR2 YYEKEE, per germline (reference sequence). Trimming pared 3 bases from V and 13 bases from J, leaving 14 bases between. The CDR3 has 13 amino acids. CDR3 sequence reads: CASSSGEGVPLHF. The CDR3 coding sequence is TGTGCCAGCAGCTCCGGTGAGGGGGTGCCCCTCCACTTT.

This clone was found once. The rearrangement uses TRBV5-6 and TRBJ2-7, with a possible D match to TRBD1 (5 bases). There are 16 residues in the CDR3. Per the germline V gene, CDR1 is SGHDT and CDR2 is YYEEEE. The V and J ends lost 0 bases and 1 base respectively, with 14 bases between them. The CDR3 region is CASSLELAGQSYEQYF. CDR3 sequence (DNA): TGTGCCAGCAGCTTGGAACTGGCAGGGCAGTCCTACGAGCAGTACTTC.

The genes are TRBV11-2 and TRBJ2-7; D remains ambiguous. The V and J ends lost 1 base and 0 bases respectively, with 7 bases between them. The CDR3 extends over 14 amino acids. CDR1 and CDR2 (germline): SGHAT, FQNNGV. Written as DNA, the CDR3 is TGTGCCAGCAGCTTAGTGGCCCTCTCCTACGAGCAGTACTTC. It translates to CASSLVALSYEQYF. The full variable domain, its missing parts supplied by reference TRBV11-2 and TRBJ2-7, is EAGVAQSPRYKIIEKRQSVAFWCNPISGHATLYWYQQILGQGPKLLIQFQNNGVVDDSQLPKDRFSAERLKGVDSTLKIQPAKLEDSAVYLCASSLVALSYEQYFGPGTRLTVT.

V is TRBV27 and J is TRBJ1-6, with a possible D match to TRBD1 (6 bases). Trimming removed 0 bases at V and 6 bases at J, with 12 bases between. Germline V gene sequence: CDR1 MNHEY, CDR2 SMNVEV (reference sequence). The CDR3 runs to 16 residues. In DNA, the CDR3 is TGTGCCAGCAGTTTATCGAGGCAGGGGATTAATTCACCCCTCCACTTT. Its translation is CASSLSRQGINSPLHF.

The gene calls are TRBV2 and TRBJ2-3; a possible D gene is TRBD2 (7 bases). Germline values: CDR1 SNHLY, CDR2 FYNNEI. Trimming took off 8 bases at V and 5 bases at J, with 11 bases between the two ends. This CDR3 region has 12 residues. CDR3 coding DNA: TGTGCCAGCGGAGGGGGGGAAGATACGCAGTATTTT. This translates into CASGGGEDTQYF.

The chain recombines TRBV28 with TRBJ1-3; maybe TRBD1 (6 bases). The CDR3 covers 16 residues. Germline-derived CDR1 and CDR2 are MDHEN and SYDVKM. V was trimmed by 6 bases and J by 0 bases, leaving 15 bases between them. The CDR3 coding sequence is TGTGCCAGCAGCCAAGGACAGCTCTTCTCTGGAAACACCATATATTTT. As protein: CASSQGQLFSGNTIYF.

V is TRBV18 and J is TRBJ2-1; TRBD2 agrees at 16 bases. There are 20 residues in the CDR3. Trimming took 3 bases from V and 0 from J; bases not matched to a gene: 8. Germline V gene lookup returns CDR1 KGHSH and CDR2 LQKENI. The CDR3 reads CASSPTGLAGGRGSYNEQFF. The CDR3 coding sequence is TGTGCCAGCTCACCGACGGGACTAGCGGGGGGGCGAGGCTCCTACAATGAGCAGTTCTTC.

CDR3 bases: TGCAGCGCCGGGACTAGCGGGGGGGTTAAGCAGTTCTTC. This gives the protein CSAGTSGGVKQFF. The rearrangement joins TRBV29-1 to TRBJ2-1, with 16 bases lining up with TRBD2. The CDR3 length is 13 residues. The junction had 5 bases not matched to a gene; V was cut back by 7 bases and J by 11 bases. Germline V CDR1 and CDR2: SQVTM, ANQGSEA.

The gene calls are TRBV6-5 and TRBJ2-1; no clear D gene. CDR1 MNHEY and CDR2 SVGAGI come from the germline V gene. This CDR3 is 12 amino acids long. The V end was cut by 5 bases, the J end by 8 bases, with 10 bases between. The CDR3 is CASSPSADEQFF. The CDR3 nucleotides are TGTGCCAGCAGTCCCAGTGCTGATGAGCAGTTCTTC.

This sequence joins TRBV12-5 and TRBJ1-5, with D possibly TRBD1 on 6 matching bases. V lost 1 base to trimming and J lost 5 bases, with 18 bases between them. Per germline, CDR1 LGHNT and CDR2 FRNRAP. The CDR3 length is 17 residues. Here the CDR3 DNA reads TGTGCTAGTGGTTTGGAACCGACAGGCCCTGAGGATCAGCCCCAGCATTTT. It translates to CASGLEPTGPEDQPQHF.

J is TRBJ2-1 and V is TRBV4-2, with TRBD2 identical over 10 bases. The CDR3 sequence is 14 residues long. V dropped 4 bases and J dropped 5; count of bases not matched to a gene: 2. From germline, CDR1 is LGHNA and CDR2 YNFKEQ. The CDR3 nucleotides read TGTGCCAGCAGCCTCGGACTAGCGGACAATGAGCAGTTCTTC. This gives the protein CASSLGLADNEQFF.

The CDR3 nucleotides read TGTGCCAGTAGTATCACCAGGGGCCGACGCTATGGCTACACCTTC. Protein sequence: CASSITRGRRYGYTF. The chain uses TRBV19 and TRBJ1-2; the D gene is possibly TRBD1 (6 bases). The V and J ends lost 3 bases and 4 bases respectively, with 15 bases between them. This CDR3 contains 15 residues. From germline, CDR1 is LNHDA and CDR2 SQIVND (reference sequence).

This chain uses TRBV10-1 with TRBJ2-1, with 8 bases aligning to TRBD2. CDR3 size: 14 residues. V shed 8 bases and J 9 bases; nucleotides not matched to a gene: 12. In germline, CDR1 is WNHNN, CDR2 SYGVQD (reference sequence). The CDR3 nucleotides are TGCGCCAGCGCCCCGCGGGGGGTGGACGGTGAGCAGTTCTTC. As protein: CASAPRGVDGEQFF.

The V call is TRBV5-1, the J call TRBJ1-1; no definite D call. The V end was cut by 4 bases, the J end by 1 base, with 11 bases between. Looked up from germline, CDR1 is SGHRS and CDR2 is YFSETQ. The CDR3 totals 14 residues. This chain's CDR3 is CASSPREGNTEAFF. DNA for the CDR3: TGCGCCAGCAGCCCGCGGGAGGGGAACACTGAAGCTTTCTTT.